This T cell receptor (beta chain) was found in a study of shared clonotypes between healthy human individuals. Germline assignment: CDR1 SEHNR and CDR2 FQNEAQ (reference sequence). The V and J ends lost 3 bases and 4 bases respectively, with 21 bases between them. The CDR3 covers 17 residues. The method was immunoSEQ multiplex PCR; TCRdb's version includes in-frame clones alone and lacks a portion of them. In the table there are more than 1,200,000 clones, around 98.5% of which are singletons. Sequenced input: naive CD4+ T cells sorted from blood. Specified subset: CD45RA+ positively selected. This TCR was recovered from a man under 40 in good health. V usage is TRBV7-9 and J usage is TRBJ2-5; a possible D gene is TRBD1 (9 bases). DNA for the CDR3: TGTGCCAGCAGCTTTGTAGCGGGACAGGGATCTCCAGAGACCCAGTACTTC. It yields the protein CASSFVAGQGSPETQYF.